Listed below are T cell receptor beta chains from one sample, sequenced in a study of blood T cell repertoires in COVID-19. The table came from immunoSEQ multiplex PCR; TCRdb's copy has only in-frame clones and leaves some out. The sample has some 75,000 clones; approximately 90% are singletons. Material: peripheral blood. The source of these receptors is a man aged 60-69 years with acute or convalescent COVID-19. Each CDR3 is given with its conserved first and last residue. The D gene is left open where the match is weak. Some rows mark clone size as missing; the rest say once, few, many or name a class of expanded clone.

d_gene: TRBD1
abundance: -
v_gene: TRBV5-1
j_gene: TRBJ2-7
CDR3aa: CASSLEQGASYEQYF
CDR3nt: TGCGCCAGCAGCTTGGAACAGGGGGCGTCCTACGAGCAGTACTTC

d_gene: -
abundance: -
v_gene: TRBV7-9
j_gene: TRBJ1-5
CDR3aa: CASSLSGDQPQHF
CDR3nt: TGTGCCAGCAGCTTAAGCGGAGATCAGCCCCAGCATTTT

d_gene: -
abundance: -
v_gene: TRBV11-2
j_gene: TRBJ2-7
CDR3aa: CASSLVGDSYEQYF
CDR3nt: TGTGCCAGCAGCTTAGTCGGGGACTCCTACGAGCAGTACTTC

d_gene: TRBD1
abundance: -
v_gene: TRBV2
j_gene: TRBJ2-7
CDR3aa: CASTGDRGRDEQYF
CDR3nt: TGTGCCAGCACTGGGGACAGGGGGCGAGACGAGCAGTACTTC

d_gene: TRBD1
abundance: -
v_gene: TRBV28
j_gene: TRBJ1-4
CDR3aa: CASRGTGESEKLFF
CDR3nt: TGTGCCAGCAGGGGGACAGGGGAAAGTGAAAAACTGTTTTTT

d_gene: TRBD2
abundance: -
v_gene: TRBV5-1
j_gene: TRBJ2-7
CDR3aa: CASSLEVVGRGGAREQYF
CDR3nt: TGCGCCAGCAGCTTGGAGGTTGTGGGGCGCGGGGGGGCCAGGGAGCAGTACTTC

d_gene: TRBD1
abundance: -
v_gene: TRBV18
j_gene: TRBJ2-1
CDR3aa: CASSPKGAGGAGEQFF
CDR3nt: TGTGCCAGCTCACCAAAAGGGGCAGGGGGCGCAGGTGAGCAGTTCTTC

d_gene: TRBD2
abundance: few
v_gene: TRBV24-1
j_gene: TRBJ2-1
CDR3aa: CATSASSGGGNEQFF
CDR3nt: TGTGCCACCAGTGCCTCTAGCGGGGGCGGGAATGAGCAGTTCTTC

d_gene: TRBD1
abundance: -
v_gene: TRBV27
j_gene: TRBJ1-2
CDR3aa: CASSPIGTGDSYGYTF
CDR3nt: TGTGCCAGCAGTCCGATTGGGACAGGGGACAGCTATGGCTACACCTTC

d_gene: -
abundance: -
v_gene: TRBV18
j_gene: TRBJ1-2
CDR3aa: CASSPQTDFNYGYTF
CDR3nt: TGTGCCAGCTCACCGCAAACAGATTTTAACTATGGCTACACCTTC

d_gene: -
abundance: -
v_gene: TRBV18
j_gene: TRBJ2-3
CDR3aa: CASSPHRADTQYF
CDR3nt: TGTGCCAGCTCACCACACAGGGCTGATACGCAGTATTTT

d_gene: -
abundance: -
v_gene: TRBV5-1
j_gene: TRBJ1-1
CDR3aa: CASSLDGRTNTEAFF
CDR3nt: TGCGCCAGCAGCTTGGATGGCAGAACGAACACTGAAGCTTTCTTT

d_gene: -
abundance: -
v_gene: TRBV7-9
j_gene: TRBJ2-3
CDR3aa: CASSLVGSDTQYF
CDR3nt: TGTGCCAGCAGCTTAGTTGGCTCGGATACGCAGTATTTT

d_gene: TRBD1
abundance: -
v_gene: TRBV3-1/TRBV3-2
j_gene: TRBJ1-2
CDR3aa: CASSQTGDRARGYTF
CDR3nt: TGTGCCAGCAGCCAAACTGGGGACAGGGCTCGTGGCTACACCTTC

d_gene: TRBD2
abundance: once
v_gene: TRBV24-1
j_gene: TRBJ2-3
CDR3aa: CATSDPGLGTSGTDTQYF
CDR3nt: TGTGCCACCAGTGATCCGGGACTAGGGACGAGCGGCACAGATACGCAGTATTTT

d_gene: -
abundance: -
v_gene: TRBV28
j_gene: TRBJ2-1
CDR3aa: CASSFPSSYNEQFF
CDR3nt: TGTGCCAGCAGTTTCCCCAGCTCCTACAATGAGCAGTTCTTC

d_gene: TRBD2
abundance: -
v_gene: TRBV11-2
j_gene: TRBJ2-7
CDR3aa: CASSPHRLAGVSYEQYF
CDR3nt: TGTGCCAGCAGCCCCCACCGACTAGCGGGGGTCTCCTACGAGCAGTACTTC

d_gene: -
abundance: -
v_gene: TRBV27
j_gene: TRBJ2-5
CDR3aa: CAKRWAETQYF
CDR3nt: TGTGCCAAAAGGTGGGCGGAGACCCAGTACTTC

d_gene: TRBD1
abundance: -
v_gene: TRBV5-1
j_gene: TRBJ2-7
CDR3aa: CASSLEGAEQYF
CDR3nt: TGCGCCAGCAGCTTGGAGGGGGCAGAGCAGTACTTC

d_gene: -
abundance: -
v_gene: TRBV2
j_gene: TRBJ2-5
CDR3aa: CASSVDRSQETQYF
CDR3nt: TGTGCCAGCAGTGTCGACAGGTCCCAAGAGACCCAGTACTTC

d_gene: -
abundance: -
v_gene: TRBV5-6
j_gene: TRBJ1-1
CDR3aa: CASSSIRVGGGAFF
CDR3nt: TGTGCCAGCAGCTCCATTCGGGTTGGCGGGGGAGCTTTCTTT